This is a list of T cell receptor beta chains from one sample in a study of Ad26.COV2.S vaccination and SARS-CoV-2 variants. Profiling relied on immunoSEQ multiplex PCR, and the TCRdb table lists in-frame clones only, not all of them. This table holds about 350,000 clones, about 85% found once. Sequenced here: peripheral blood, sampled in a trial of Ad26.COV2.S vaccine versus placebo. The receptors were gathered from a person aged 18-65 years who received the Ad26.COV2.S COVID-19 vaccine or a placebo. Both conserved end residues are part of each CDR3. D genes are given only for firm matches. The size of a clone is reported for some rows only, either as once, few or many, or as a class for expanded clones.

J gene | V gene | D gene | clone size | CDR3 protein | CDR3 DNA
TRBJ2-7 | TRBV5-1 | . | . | CASSPSGPSYEQYF | TGCGCCAGCAGCCCTTCGGGGCCCTCCTACGAGCAGTACTTC
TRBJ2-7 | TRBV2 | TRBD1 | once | CASSEGQAKTYEQYF | TGTGCCAGCAGTGAGGGACAGGCGAAAACCTACGAGCAGTACTTC
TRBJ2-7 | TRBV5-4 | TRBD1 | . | CASSPRDSAYEQYF | TGTGCCAGCAGCCCCCGGGACAGTGCTTACGAGCAGTACTTC
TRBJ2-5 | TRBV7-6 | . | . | CASSLQPTGETQYF | TGTGCCAGCAGCTTACAACCGACGGGGGAGACCCAGTACTTC
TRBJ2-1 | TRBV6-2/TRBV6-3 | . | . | CASSPYSVYNEQFF | TGTGCCAGCAGTCCCTACAGTGTTTACAATGAGCAGTTCTTC
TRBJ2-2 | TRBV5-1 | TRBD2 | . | CASRERGHPGLAGATGELFF | TGCGCCAGCAGGGAGAGAGGGCATCCGGGACTAGCGGGAGCCACCGGGGAGCTGTTTTTT
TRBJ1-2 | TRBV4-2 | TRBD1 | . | CASTRPGQLLNYGYTF | TGTGCCAGCACTCGTCCGGGACAGCTACTTAACTATGGCTACACCTTC
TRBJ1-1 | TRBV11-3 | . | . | CASSFASNTEAFF | TGTGCCAGCAGCTTTGCGTCGAACACTGAAGCTTTCTTT
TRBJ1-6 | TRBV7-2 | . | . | CASSLYFGNSPLHF | TGTGCCAGCAGCTTATACTTTGGCAATTCACCCCTCCACTTT
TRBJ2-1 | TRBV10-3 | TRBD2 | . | CAISLTSTSGSGEQFF | TGTGCCATCAGTTTAACCTCGACTAGCGGGAGCGGTGAGCAGTTCTTC
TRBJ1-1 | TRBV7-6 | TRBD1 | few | CASSPRRGQGNTEAFF | TGTGCCAGCAGCCCCAGGAGGGGACAGGGGAACACTGAAGCTTTCTTT
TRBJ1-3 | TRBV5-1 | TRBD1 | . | CASSGGTGGNTIYF | TGCGCCAGCTCGGGGGGGACAGGAGGAAACACCATATATTTT
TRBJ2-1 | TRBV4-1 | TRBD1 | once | CASSQVGRGLNEQFF | TGCGCCAGCAGCCAAGTGGGTAGGGGGCTCAATGAGCAGTTCTTC
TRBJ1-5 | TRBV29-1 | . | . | CSVSNQGNQPQHF | TGCAGCGTCTCTAATCAGGGCAATCAGCCCCAGCATTTT
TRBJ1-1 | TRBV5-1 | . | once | CASSGGPTIPEAFF | TGCGCCAGCAGCGGAGGACCCACCATTCCAGAAGCTTTCTTT
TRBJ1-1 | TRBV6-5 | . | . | CASPARRGQGTEAFF | TGTGCCAGCCCCGCCCGACGGGGTCAAGGCACTGAAGCTTTCTTT
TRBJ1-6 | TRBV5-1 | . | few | CASSLERINSPLHF | TGCGCCAGCAGCTTGGAACGGATTAATTCACCCCTCCACTTT
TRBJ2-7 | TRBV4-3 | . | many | CASSQATGPSYEQYF | TGCGCCAGCAGCCAAGCAACGGGGCCCTCCTACGAGCAGTACTTC
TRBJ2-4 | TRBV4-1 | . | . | CASSFLEGGRNIQYF | TGCGCCAGCAGCTTCCTCGAGGGGGGGCGTAACATTCAGTACTTC
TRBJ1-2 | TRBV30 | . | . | CAWSGGKNYGYTF | TGTGCCTGGAGTGGCGGGAAGAACTATGGCTACACCTTC
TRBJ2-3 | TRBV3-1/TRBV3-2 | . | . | CASSQASTDTQYF | TGTGCCAGCAGCCAAGCATCCACAGATACGCAGTATTTT
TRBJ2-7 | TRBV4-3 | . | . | CASSQGLKTYEQYF | TGCGCCAGCAGCCAAGGCCTGAAAACCTACGAGCAGTACTTC
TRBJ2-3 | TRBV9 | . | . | CASSFSSSTDTQYF | TGTGCCAGCAGCTTTTCTTCTAGCACAGATACGCAGTATTTT
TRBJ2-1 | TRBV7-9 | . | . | CASSLDDSWYNEQFF | TGTGCCAGCAGCTTAGATGATTCTTGGTACAATGAGCAGTTCTTC
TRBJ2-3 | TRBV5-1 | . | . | CASTTGGLTLSTDTQYF | TGCGCCAGCACCACCGGGGGTCTTACGTTGAGCACAGATACGCAGTATTTT
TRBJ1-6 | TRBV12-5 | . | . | CASGFLRTLTNSPLHF | TGTGCTAGTGGTTTTCTTCGAACTCTTACCAATTCACCCCTCCACTTT
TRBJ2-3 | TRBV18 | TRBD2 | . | CASSPGTSGLTDTQYF | TGTGCCAGCTCACCCGGGACTAGCGGCTTAACAGATACGCAGTATTTT